This TCR beta chain was obtained from a study of T cell responses to AZD1222 COVID-19 vaccine. The CDR3 sequence is 14 residues long. The germline V and J ends were trimmed by 4 bases and 4 bases, with 11 bases remaining between them. CDR1 and CDR2 (germline): MDHEN, SYDVKM. Timing groups of about 4 and about 12 weeks for second doses were pooled. Study results and caveats: All repertoire sampling was performed exclusively after the peak T cell response. Nearly half of spike-specific TCRs reportedly target variant regions that are unmutated in the B.1.351 and B.1.1.7 variants. Only six people who got AZD1222 tested seropositive at baseline.

This clone showed up just a few times. Its matching antigen is unknown. Data came from immunoSEQ multiplex PCR; TCRdb stores just in-frame clones and leaves some out. The sample has 190,000 or so clones, 90% to 95% seen once. This clonotype originated in an adult who received the AZD1222 COVID-19 vaccine. The specimen was peripheral blood, collected 28 days after the second AZD1222 dose. The chain employs TRBV28 and TRBJ1-3; no firm D call. DNA for the CDR3: TGTGCCAGCAGTTCCTCCCGAGCGGGAAACACCATATATTTT. Translated, it gives CASSSSRAGNTIYF.